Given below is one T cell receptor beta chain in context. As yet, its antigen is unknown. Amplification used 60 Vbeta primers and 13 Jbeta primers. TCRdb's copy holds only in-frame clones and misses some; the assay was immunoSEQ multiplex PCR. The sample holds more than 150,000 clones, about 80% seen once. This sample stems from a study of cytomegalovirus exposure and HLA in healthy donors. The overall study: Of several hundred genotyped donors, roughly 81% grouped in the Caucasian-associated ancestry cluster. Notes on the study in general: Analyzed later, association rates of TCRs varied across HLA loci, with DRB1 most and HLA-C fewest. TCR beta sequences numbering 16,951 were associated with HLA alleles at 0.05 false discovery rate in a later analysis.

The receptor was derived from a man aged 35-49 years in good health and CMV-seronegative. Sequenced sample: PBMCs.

The CDR3 reads CASSLTGGNDGYTF. CDR3 DNA sequence: TGTGCCAGCAGTTTAACGGGAGGGAACGATGGCTACACCTTC. This rearrangement joins TRBV27 to TRBJ1-2; D remains ambiguous. V dropped 2 bases and J dropped 6 bases, with 13 bases sitting between them. The CDR3 is made up of 14 amino acids. Germline values: CDR1 MNHEY, CDR2 SMNVEV (reference sequence).